The 23 T cell receptor beta chains presented below share a single source sample, sequenced in a study of blood T cell repertoires in COVID-19. Method: immunoSEQ multiplex PCR; TCRdb's copy keeps in-frame clones and lacks some. The table lists about 110,000 clones, approximately 84% of them singletons. The sample was peripheral blood. The source is a woman aged 55-69 years with acute or convalescent COVID-19.

The chain carries TRBV5-1 and TRBJ2-7; D remains unclear. V was clipped by 0 bases and J by 5 bases, with 9 bases between them. The CDR3 runs 13 residues. CDR1 and CDR2 (germline): SGHRS, YFSETQ. CDR3 nucleotide sequence: TGCGCCAGCAGCTTGGGCGAGGCGAACGAGCAGTACTTC. Amino acids: CASSLGEANEQYF.

The chain recombines TRBV30 with TRBJ1-2; 9 nucleotides agree with TRBD1. The germline CDR1 and CDR2 sequences are GTSNPN and SVGIG (reference sequence). Trimming at V came to 4 bases and at J to 8 bases, leaving 8 bases not matched to a gene. The CDR3 loop spans 13 amino acids. The CDR3 bases are TGTGCCTGGACCCGGGACAGGGTAGGCGGCTACACCTTC. As protein: CAWTRDRVGGYTF.

The chain couples TRBV6-1 to TRBJ1-4; 9 nucleotides line up with TRBD1. The V gene's germline CDR1 is MNHNS and CDR2 SASEGT. This CDR3 is 15 amino acids long. Trimming cost V 8 bases and J 5 bases; bases outside gene matches: 9. The CDR3 protein is CASDDSGTGNEKLFF. In DNA, the CDR3 is TGTGCCAGCGATGACTCCGGGACAGGGAATGAAAAACTGTTTTTT.

The CDR3 here is CASSLANYGYTF. CDR3 coding DNA: TGTGCCAGCAGCTTGGCCAACTATGGCTACACCTTC. The V and J genes are TRBV7-2 and TRBJ1-2, with D unresolved. This CDR3 contains 12 residues. Germline CDR1 and CDR2: SGHTA and FQGNSA. Trimming stripped 3 bases from V and 2 bases from J, with 4 bases between.

The chain carries TRBV10-3 and TRBJ2-5, with TRBD2 as a possible D gene (6 bases). The germline gives CDR1 ENHRY, CDR2 SYGVKD. The CDR3 covers 14 residues. Deletions cut 6 bases from V and 1 base from J, with 12 bases between. CDR3 sequence: CAIRRDSPQETQYF. The CDR3 nucleotides are TGTGCCATCAGAAGGGACTCACCCCAAGAGACCCAGTACTTC.

This clone was seen only once. The rearrangement uses TRBV2 and TRBJ1-1; D perhaps matches TRBD1 (5 bases). Trimming left V 7 bases short and J 0 bases short, with 9 bases between. Per germline, CDR1 SNHLY and CDR2 FYNNEI. This CDR3 region has 13 residues. This chain's CDR3 is CASIRQMNTEAFF. The DNA for the CDR3 is TGTGCCAGCATCCGACAGATGAACACTGAAGCTTTCTTT.

The chain employs TRBV6-6 and TRBJ1-2; 10 bases map to TRBD1. J was trimmed by 6 bases and V by 6 bases; bases with no gene match: 7. Germline V gene sequence: CDR1 MNHNY, CDR2 SVGAGI (reference sequence). The CDR3 extends over 14 amino acids. The CDR3 coding sequence is TGTGCCAGCAGGGCGACGGGACAGGGGAATGGCTACACCTTC. It specifies CASRATGQGNGYTF.

This chain uses TRBV19 with TRBJ1-4; D gene uncertain. Trimming stripped 1 base from V and 0 bases from J, with 9 bases between. Germline V gives CDR1 LNHDA, CDR2 SQIVND (reference sequence). The CDR3 runs to 16 residues. In DNA, the CDR3 is TGTGCCAGTAGTATAGGAGGGCGCGCAACTAATGAAAAACTGTTTTTT. Its protein product is CASSIGGRATNEKLFF.

V and J are TRBV12-3 or TRBV12-4 and TRBJ1-4; D unresolved. The V and J ends lost 2 bases and 5 bases respectively, with 6 bases between them. CDR3 length: 13 residues. Here the CDR3 reads CASSLSENEKLFF. The CDR3 DNA sequence: TGTGCCAGCAGTTTATCGGAGAATGAAAAACTGTTTTTT.

This chain uses TRBV29-1 with TRBJ1-5, with D tentatively TRBD1 (6 bases). The CDR3 runs 13 residues. Trimming stripped 2 bases from V and 6 bases from J, with 11 bases between. Germline CDR1 SQVTM, CDR2 ANQGSEA. The CDR3 DNA is TGCAGCGTTGAAACAGGGAAAAGTCAGCCCCAGCATTTT. Protein product: CSVETGKSQPQHF.

J is TRBJ2-3 and V is TRBV5-8; D not certain. Germline values: CDR1 SGHTS, CDR2 YDEGEE. The germline V and J ends were trimmed by 0 bases and 4 bases, with 9 bases remaining between them. CDR3 length: 14 amino acids. CDR3 sequence (DNA): TGTGCCAGCAGCTTGGACAGTTCGGCAGATACGCAGTATTTT. Protein product: CASSLDSSADTQYF.

The chain joins TRBV6-5 to TRBJ1-2, with 10 bases fitting TRBD1. V gave up 6 bases and J gave up 8 bases; unmatched junction bases: 9. Germline CDR1 and CDR2: MNHEY and SVGAGI. The CDR3 runs 14 residues. In DNA, the CDR3 is TGTGCCAGCAGCGTCCCGGGACAGGGGCAAGGCTACACCTTC. Its protein product is CASSVPGQGQGYTF.

This clone was seen more than once but under ten times. The rearrangement uses TRBV18 and TRBJ2-5, with TRBD1 identical over 10 bases. The CDR3 consists of 16 residues. With 2 bases clipped from V and 1 base from J, the junction kept 4 bases outside the gene matches. Looked up from germline, CDR1 is KGHSH and CDR2 is LQKENI. CDR3 sequence (DNA): TGTGCCAGCTCACCAAGGACAGGGGGGGGCCAAGAGACCCAGTACTTC. The encoded protein is CASSPRTGGGQETQYF.

The rearrangement links TRBV6-5 to TRBJ2-3; no reliable D call. V lost 11 bases, J lost 2 bases, and 17 bases lay in between. The germline V gene encodes CDR1 MNHEY and CDR2 SVGAGI. The CDR3 totals 14 residues. The DNA for the CDR3 is TGTGCCGCTAGGTTGGATCCCTTCACAGATACGCAGTATTTT. Encoded protein: CAARLDPFTDTQYF.

V and J are TRBV5-4 and TRBJ2-3; 14 bases match TRBD2. The ends lost 4 bases at V and 8 bases at J; junction bases unmatched: 6. This CDR3 contains 15 residues. The germline V gene encodes CDR1 SGHNT and CDR2 YYREEE (reference sequence). DNA for the CDR3: TGTGCCAGCAGCGGGGGACTAGCGGGAGAGAGTACGCAGTATTTT. This codes for CASSGGLAGESTQYF.

The chain uses TRBV2 and TRBJ2-1; D ambiguous. Germline-derived CDR1 and CDR2 are SNHLY and FYNNEI. The germline V and J ends were trimmed by 3 bases and 2 bases, with 14 bases remaining between them. This CDR3 has 16 residues. The CDR3 protein is CASSDEPSPPYNEQFF. Written as DNA, the CDR3 is TGTGCCAGCAGTGACGAACCTAGTCCCCCCTACAATGAGCAGTTCTTC.

This clone was counted a few times. The genes are TRBV7-8 and TRBJ1-1; 7 bases fit TRBD1. With 8 bases clipped from V and 4 bases from J, the junction kept 10 bases outside the gene matches. Germline V lookup: CDR1 SGHVS, CDR2 FQNEAQ. The CDR3 runs 14 residues. CDR3 amino acids: CASGRDSYGTEAFF. CDR3 bases: TGTGCCAGCGGACGGGACAGCTACGGCACTGAAGCTTTCTTT. Combining the CDR3 with reference TRBV7-8 and TRBJ1-1 gives the whole variable domain GAGVSQSPRYKVAKRGQDVALRCDPISGHVSLFWYQQALGQGPEFLTYFQNEAQLDKSGLPSDRFFAERPEGSVSTLKIQRTQQEDSAVYLCASGRDSYGTEAFFGQGTRLTVV.

J is TRBJ1-1 and V is TRBV18; D may be TRBD1 (5 bases). The CDR3 loop spans 16 amino acids. V lost 1 base to trimming and J lost 1 base, with 13 bases between them. Germline V gene lookup returns CDR1 KGHSH and CDR2 LQKENI. CDR3 bases: TGTGCCAGCTCACCACGCGTGGGGGGAGCGAACACTGAAGCTTTCTTT. Its protein product is CASSPRVGGANTEAFF.

The chain couples TRBV7-6 to TRBJ1-3; the D gene is possibly TRBD1 (5 bases). In germline, CDR1 is SGHVS, CDR2 FNYEAQ. The CDR3 runs 16 residues. With 2 bases removed from V and 5 bases from J, the gap between germline ends came to 16 bases. The CDR3 protein is CASSLTVWAGRNTIYF. The CDR3 coding sequence is TGTGCCAGCAGCTTAACGGTCTGGGCAGGGAGAAACACCATATATTTT.

The chain uses TRBV27 and TRBJ1-4; TRBD1 matches at 10 bases. V was pared by 5 bases and J by 11 bases, with 8 bases of the junction left unmatched. The CDR3 covers 14 residues. Germline loops: CDR1 MNHEY, CDR2 SMNVEV (reference sequence). CDR3 sequence (DNA): TGTGCCAGCAGTCGGACAGGGGGTACCGGGAAACTGTTTTTT. Encoded protein: CASSRTGGTGKLFF.

The CDR3, as DNA: TGTGCCAGCAGCTCTAACAGGGACAATGAGCAGTTCTTC. It translates to CASSSNRDNEQFF. J is TRBJ2-1 and V is TRBV7-2; D may be TRBD1 (6 bases). Germline assignment: CDR1 SGHTA and CDR2 FQGNSA. Deletions cut 4 bases from V and 5 bases from J, with 9 bases between. The CDR3 length is 13 residues.

V usage is TRBV4-2 and J usage is TRBJ1-5; 9 nucleotides match TRBD1. Trimming cost V 4 bases and J 4 bases; bases outside gene matches: 5. Germline values: CDR1 LGHNA, CDR2 YNFKEQ. The CDR3 totals 15 residues. As DNA, the CDR3 is TGTGCCAGCAGCCCGGGAGGGACAGGGAATCAGCCCCAGCATTTT. Translation gives CASSPGGTGNQPQHF.

The chain uses TRBV5-1 and TRBJ2-3; 8 nucleotides match TRBD2. This CDR3 has 16 amino acids. The germline gives CDR1 SGHRS, CDR2 YFSETQ. Trimming at V came to 4 bases and at J to 2 bases, leaving 9 bases not matched to a gene. CDR3: CASSQLLAGTTDTQYF. Here the CDR3 DNA reads TGCGCCAGCAGCCAGCTCCTAGCGGGCACCACAGATACGCAGTATTTT.